Presented here are 28 T cell receptor beta chains from one specimen sequenced in a study of blood T cell repertoires in COVID-19. TCRdb keeps only in-frame clones here, not all; method: immunoSEQ multiplex PCR. The table has 40,000 or so clones, about 82% seen once. The sample consisted of peripheral blood. The receptors shown here come from a man aged 50 to 60 with active COVID-19.

This clone has only one observation. The rearrangement uses TRBV4-3 and TRBJ2-2; a possible D gene is TRBD2 (6 bases). CDR1 and CDR2 (germline): LGHNA, YSLEER. Between the trimmed V and J ends, which lost 4 bases and 0 bases, there was a span of 18 bases. The CDR3 contains 18 residues. CDR3 sequence reads: CASSPYVRDFANTGELFF. The CDR3 DNA is TGCGCCAGCAGCCCGTACGTCAGGGACTTCGCGAACACCGGGGAGCTGTTTTTT.

This clone was counted only a few times. The chain is built from TRBV27 and TRBJ1-1; D perhaps matches TRBD1 (5 bases). This CDR3 comprises 14 residues. Germline V lookup: CDR1 MNHEY, CDR2 SMNVEV (reference sequence). V dropped 6 bases and J dropped 5 bases, with 16 bases sitting between them. CDR3 loop: CASSPRDYGTEAFF. The CDR3 DNA reads TGTGCCAGCAGCCCCCGGGACTACGGTACTGAAGCTTTCTTT.

The gene calls are TRBV5-1 and TRBJ1-2; 9 bases fit TRBD1. J gave up 6 bases and V 3 bases, and 6 bases lay outside the gene matches. The CDR3 has 14 residues. In germline, CDR1 is SGHRS, CDR2 YFSETQ. The CDR3 nucleotides read TGCGCCAGCAGCTACTCACAGGGGGCAGATGGCTACACCTTC. Translated: CASSYSQGADGYTF.

The chain carries TRBV11-2 and TRBJ2-2, with a weak D call TRBD2 (6 bases). Trimming left V 7 bases short and J 3 bases short, with 18 bases between. CDR1 and CDR2 (germline): SGHAT, FQNNGV. The length of the CDR3 is 16 residues. CDR3 residues: CASTLRRVLDTGELFF. The CDR3, as DNA: TGTGCCAGCACCCTTAGGAGGGTTCTGGACACCGGGGAGCTGTTTTTT.

This chain connects TRBV19 to TRBJ1-4; tentatively, D is TRBD1 (5 bases). CDR1 LNHDA and CDR2 SQIVND come from the germline V gene (reference sequence). This CDR3 has 15 residues. The V gene lost 7 bases and the J gene lost 0 bases, with 12 bases spanning the gap. CDR3 residues: CASMGLAATNEKLFF. Written as DNA, the CDR3 is TGTGCCAGTATGGGGCTTGCAGCAACTAATGAAAAACTGTTTTTT.

CDR3 nucleotide sequence: TGTGCCATCCTCGAGGACACCTACAATGAGCAGTTCTTC. Encoded protein: CAILEDTYNEQFF. The chain links TRBV10-3 to TRBJ2-1; tentative D call: TRBD1 (5 bases). Between the trimmed V and J ends, which lost 8 bases and 2 bases, there was a span of 10 bases. Germline lookup yields CDR1 ENHRY and CDR2 SYGVKD. The CDR3 length is 13 residues.

V is TRBV20-1 and J is TRBJ2-3; the D is unclear. Germline V gives CDR1 DFQATT, CDR2 SNEGSKA (reference sequence). Trimming cost V 3 bases and J 3 bases, with 10 bases left between them. This CDR3 is 13 amino acids long. CDR3 amino acids: CSASFESTDTQYF. CDR3 nucleotides: TGCAGTGCTAGTTTTGAGTCGACAGATACGCAGTATTTT.

The V and J genes are TRBV6-5 and TRBJ1-1; 7 nucleotides align to TRBD1. The CDR3 extends over 13 amino acids. Trimming cost V 7 bases and J 11 bases; bases outside gene matches: 13. Germline assignment: CDR1 MNHEY and CDR2 SVGAGI. CDR3 bases: TGTGCCAGCACCCCGGCGCAGGGGGGTTTGGCTTTCTTT. Translation: CASTPAQGGLAFF.

The chain has TRBV20-1 and TRBJ2-7; 7 nucleotides agree with TRBD1. The CDR3 is 11 residues long. The ends lost 3 bases at V and 7 bases at J; junction bases unmatched: 3. The germline V gene encodes CDR1 DFQATT and CDR2 SNEGSKA (reference sequence). CDR3 protein: CSASPDREQYF. The CDR3 nucleotides read TGCAGTGCTAGCCCGGACAGGGAGCAGTACTTC.

This chain uses TRBV19 with TRBJ1-1; TRBD1 is a possible D gene (5 bases). The V end was cut by 8 bases, the J end by 4 bases, with 20 bases between. Germline V gene lookup returns CDR1 LNHDA and CDR2 SQIVND (reference sequence). The CDR3 totals 15 residues. In nucleotides, the CDR3 is TGTGCCAGTGCAATTTTTCAGGGCAGGCGCACTGAAGCTTTCTTT. It is translated as CASAIFQGRRTEAFF.

This clone was found once. This sequence joins TRBV19 and TRBJ2-7, with D possibly being TRBD2 (5 bases). Trimming took 5 bases from V and 2 from J, leaving 13 bases between them. CDR1 LNHDA and CDR2 SQIVND come from the germline V gene (reference sequence). The CDR3 consists of 14 residues. This CDR3 is CASSYHASPYEQYF. The CDR3 bases are TGTGCCAGTAGTTATCACGCTAGCCCCTACGAGCAGTACTTC.

The CDR3: CASSYMGINDEKLFF. The CDR3 DNA reads as TGTGCCAGCAGTTATATGGGCATAAATGATGAAAAACTGTTTTTT. The V and J genes are TRBV6-5 and TRBJ1-4; D is undetermined. Germline CDR1 and CDR2: MNHEY and SVGAGI. The CDR3 length is 15 residues. Trimming took 3 bases from V and 6 from J, leaving 14 bases between them.

The V call is TRBV6-5, the J call TRBJ1-1; 7 bases line up with TRBD1. V shed 0 bases, J shed 3 bases, and the junction held 4 bases outside the gene matches. The germline gives CDR1 MNHEY, CDR2 SVGAGI. This CDR3 region has 15 residues. The CDR3 is CASSYSTGTDTEAFF. DNA of the CDR3: TGTGCCAGCAGTTACTCGACAGGGACGGACACTGAAGCTTTCTTT.

The chain carries TRBV10-3 and TRBJ2-3, with 10 nucleotides matching TRBD2. This CDR3 spans 15 amino acids. Per germline, CDR1 ENHRY and CDR2 SYGVKD. The ends lost 6 bases at V and 3 bases at J; junction bases unmatched: 6. The CDR3 bases are TGTGCCATCAGCGGGACTAGCGATCCTACAGATACGCAGTATTTT. Its protein product is CAISGTSDPTDTQYF.

This chain joins TRBV11-2 and TRBJ2-4; 11 nucleotides match TRBD1. CDR3 length: 19 amino acids. Germline CDR1 reads SGHAT; CDR2 reads FQNNGV. V shed 1 base, J shed 0 bases, and the junction held 8 bases outside the gene matches. The CDR3 is CASSLGTGGVKLAKNIQYF. Here the CDR3 DNA reads TGTGCCAGCAGCTTAGGGACAGGGGGCGTGAAACTAGCCAAAAACATTCAGTACTTC.

The chain recombines TRBV30 with TRBJ1-2, with D unclear. V lost 0 bases and J lost 6, with 5 bases in between. Germline V gives CDR1 GTSNPN, CDR2 SVGIG (reference sequence). The CDR3 spans 11 residues. The CDR3, as DNA: TGTGCCTGGAGTGTACACAATGGCTACACCTTC. It is translated as CAWSVHNGYTF.

This clone was picked up a small number of times. The gene calls are TRBV2 and TRBJ1-5; D is undetermined. Germline V CDR1 and CDR2: SNHLY, FYNNEI. This CDR3 is 13 amino acids long. V lost 6 bases, J lost 0 bases, and 6 bases lay in between. The CDR3 DNA is TGTGCCAGCAGGGTCTATAGCAATCAGCCCCAGCATTTT. Its translation is CASRVYSNQPQHF.

V is TRBV7-8 and J is TRBJ2-7, with a possible D match to TRBD1 (5 bases). Germline CDR1 and CDR2: SGHVS and FQNEAQ. The CDR3 has 14 amino acids. Trimming removed 2 bases from V and 5 bases from J, with 13 bases in between. The CDR3 sequence: CASSLYTSGHEQYF. The CDR3, as DNA: TGTGCCAGCAGCTTATACACCTCAGGGCACGAGCAGTACTTC.

This sequence joins TRBV19 and TRBJ1-2; D is unclear. Germline-derived CDR1 and CDR2 are LNHDA and SQIVND (reference sequence). Trimming took off 5 bases at V and 4 bases at J, with 14 bases between the two ends. CDR3 length equals 14 residues. CDR3 sequence reads: CASSSDISTYGYTF. CDR3 bases: TGTGCCAGTAGTTCAGACATCTCCACCTATGGCTACACCTTC. Full variable domain (missing parts from reference TRBV19 and TRBJ1-2): DGGITQSPKYLFRKEGQNVTLSCEQNLNHDAMYWYRQDPGQGLRLIYYSQIVNDFQKGDIAEGYSVSREKKESFPLTVTSAQKNPTAFYLCASSSDISTYGYTFGSGTRLTVV.

The J gene is TRBJ2-7, the V gene TRBV5-6, with 7 bases aligning to TRBD1. From germline, CDR1 is SGHDT and CDR2 YYEEEE. V lost 1 base, J lost 4 bases, and 8 bases stayed unmatched. The CDR3 totals 15 residues. CDR3 in DNA: TGTGCCAGCAGCTTGTTCTCGGGACAGCAATACGAGCAGTACTTC. It codes for CASSLFSGQQYEQYF.

J is TRBJ2-3 and V is TRBV2; D unresolved. In germline, CDR1 is SNHLY, CDR2 FYNNEI. This CDR3 is built from 14 residues. Trimming stripped 4 bases from V and 5 bases from J, with 13 bases between. CDR3 nucleotides: TGTGCCAGCAGTGGAGTCAAGCGCGTAGATACGCAGTATTTT. Translated, it gives CASSGVKRVDTQYF.

This chain uses TRBV5-8 with TRBJ2-6, with 12 bases that match TRBD1. The CDR3 spans 19 residues. The germline V gene encodes CDR1 SGHTS and CDR2 YDEGEE. Germline trimming cut 5 bases from V and 5 bases from J; bases unmatched to any gene: 14. The chain's CDR3 is CASRRSPGQGAPWANVLTF. In DNA form, the CDR3 reads TGTGCCAGCAGACGGTCCCCGGGACAGGGGGCCCCCTGGGCCAACGTCCTGACTTTC. The full variable domain, with the rest looked up from reference TRBV5-8 and TRBJ2-6, is EAGVTQSPTHLIKTRGQQATLRCSPISGHTSVYWYQQALGLGLQFLLWYDEGEERNRGNFPPRFSGRQFPNYSSELNVNALELEDSALYLCASRRSPGQGAPWANVLTFGAGSRLTVL.

V and J are TRBV3-1 (or the pseudogene TRBV3-2) and TRBJ2-7, with D unclear. This CDR3 region has 14 residues. The V gene lost 4 bases and the J gene lost 1 base, with 11 bases spanning the gap. Per germline, CDR1 LGHDT and CDR2 YNNKEL (reference sequence). The DNA of the CDR3 is TGTGCCAGCAGCCGAGAGACACTTTCCTACGAGCAGTACTTC. Its protein product is CASSRETLSYEQYF.

This clone was found a few times. This chain uses TRBV12-5 with TRBJ1-1; tentatively, D is TRBD1 (6 bases). CDR1 is LGHNT, CDR2 FRNRAP, per germline. The germline V and J ends were trimmed by 3 bases and 11 bases, with 16 bases remaining between them. The CDR3 contains 13 residues. CDR3 in amino acids: CASGLGQGRWAFF. CDR3 nucleotides: TGTGCTAGTGGTTTAGGGCAGGGGCGATGGGCTTTCTTT.

This clone is a singleton in its sample. The rearrangement links TRBV3-1 (or the pseudogene TRBV3-2) to TRBJ2-5; the match to TRBD2 covers 8 bases. The CDR3 has 15 amino acids. CDR1 LGHDT and CDR2 YNNKEL come from the germline V gene (reference sequence). V gave up 7 bases and J gave up 5 bases; unmatched junction bases: 12. CDR3 nucleotides: TGTGCCAGCATCCGAAACGGGGGGGGCCAGGAGACCCAGTACTTC. It yields the protein CASIRNGGGQETQYF.

The V call is TRBV3-1 (or the pseudogene TRBV3-2), the J call TRBJ2-5; TRBD1 is a possible D gene (7 bases). V was shortened by 6 bases and J by 5 bases, with 16 bases between the two germline ends. Germline CDR1 reads LGHDT; CDR2 reads YNNKEL (reference sequence). The CDR3 consists of 14 residues. The CDR3 DNA sequence: TGTGCCAGCAGGGATACAGGGGCGGGGGAGACCCAGTACTTC. It codes for CASRDTGAGETQYF.

This chain uses TRBV11-2 with TRBJ1-6; 8 bases are shared with TRBD1. The CDR3 is 15 amino acids. After removal of 5 bases from V and 5 bases from J, the junction contained 5 bases not matched to a gene. CDR1 and CDR2 from the germline V gene are SGHAT and FQNNGV. CDR3 in amino acids: CASSIGQGDNSPLHF. CDR3 DNA sequence: TGTGCCAGCAGCATCGGACAGGGCGATAATTCACCCCTCCACTTT.

This clone came up once. The chain links TRBV11-2 to TRBJ2-4; TRBD1 matches at 10 bases. CDR3 size: 15 residues. Germline CDR1 reads SGHAT; CDR2 reads FQNNGV. The V and J ends lost 5 bases and 8 bases, in that order; junction bases with no gene match: 9. CDR3: CASSDRQGAWDIQYF. The DNA for the CDR3 is TGTGCCAGCAGCGACCGACAGGGGGCGTGGGACATTCAGTACTTC.